Listed below are T cell receptor beta chains from one sample, sequenced in a study of T cell repertoires in cytomegalovirus infection. MiXCR, applied by TCRdb to the reads, yields one record per CDR3 protein. Of roughly 180,000 distinct CDR3 sequences detected, roughly 22% appear once; the ten largest clones hold around a quarter. The antigens for these receptors are not known. Sequencing used CD8+ T cells from cultured PBMCs, obtained from culture after CMV antigen stimulation. The receptors derive from a human donor in good health (CMV status not recorded). Some clones in this sample may be carry-over from other donors' samples. The CDR3 runs from the conserved cysteine through the conserved F or W. The D gene is left open where the match is weak. Rows may omit the clone size; those that give it use once, few, many or a size class.

DNA: TGTGCCATCCAAGAGACAGGGCTCGGTCAGCCCCAGCATTTT; CDR3: CAIQETGLGQPQHF; size: once; J: TRBJ1-5; V: TRBV10-3; D: TRBD1
DNA: TGTGCCAGTAGTATCGGGGGGATCGGTGAAGCTTTCTTT; CDR3: CASSIGGIGEAFF; size: .; J: TRBJ1-1; V: TRBV19; D: .
DNA: TGTGCCAGCAGTAGTCTCCCAAAAAGAACCGGGGAGCTGTTTTTT; CDR3: CASSSLPKRTGELFF; size: few; J: TRBJ2-2; V: TRBV12-3/TRBV12-4; D: .
DNA: TGTGCCAGCAGCCGCCGGAGGACAGGCGGGGAGACCCAGTACTTC; CDR3: CASSRRRTGGETQYF; size: .; J: TRBJ2-5; V: TRBV7-9; D: TRBD1
DNA: TGTGCCAGCAGCCCCCCAGCTACCGGGACAGATACGCAGTATTTT; CDR3: CASSPPATGTDTQYF; size: few; J: TRBJ2-3; V: TRBV11-2; D: .
DNA: TGTGCCACCAGCAGATTCGGGCAGACTGATCTCTCTGGAAACACCATATATTTT; CDR3: CATSRFGQTDLSGNTIYF; size: .; J: TRBJ1-3; V: TRBV15; D: .
DNA: TGTGCCAGCAGTTACTTGGGTAGCGGGGGCTTAGTAGAGCAGTACTTC; CDR3: CASSYLGSGGLVEQYF; size: few; J: TRBJ2-7; V: TRBV6-5; D: TRBD2
DNA: TGTGCCAGCAGCCTCACTCCTCCACTCAATGAGCAGTTCTTC; CDR3: CASSLTPPLNEQFF; size: few; J: TRBJ2-1; V: TRBV7-9; D: .
DNA: TGTGCCAGCAGCTCGGAGTGGGACTCCTATAATTCACCCCTCCACTTT; CDR3: CASSSEWDSYNSPLHF; size: few; J: TRBJ1-6; V: TRBV7-2; D: .
DNA: TGTGCCAGCAATTGGGCCTTCGGGGGGAACACTGAAGCTTTCTTT; CDR3: CASNWAFGGNTEAFF; size: .; J: TRBJ1-1; V: TRBV6-2/TRBV6-3; D: .
DNA: TGTGCCAGCAGTTCGACTGGCTCGGCCACAGATACGCAGTATTTT; CDR3: CASSSTGSATDTQYF; size: few; J: TRBJ2-3; V: TRBV27; D: .
DNA: TGTGCCAGCAACGGCCGGCCTTCTTACTATGGCTACACCTTC; CDR3: CASNGRPSYYGYTF; size: few; J: TRBJ1-2; V: TRBV28; D: .
DNA: TGCGCCAGCAGCCAAGATTTAACACCCAAAGAACCCCTCCACTTT; CDR3: CASSQDLTPKEPLHF; size: few; J: TRBJ1-6; V: TRBV4-1; D: .
DNA: TGTGCCAGCAGCTTAGCGGGGAGCTCCTACAATGAGCAGTTCTTC; CDR3: CASSLAGSSYNEQFF; size: many; J: TRBJ2-1; V: TRBV7-9; D: .
DNA: TGTGCCAGCAGCCAGACAGACGGACTCTACGAGCAGTACTTC; CDR3: CASSQTDGLYEQYF; size: few; J: TRBJ2-7; V: TRBV7-8; D: .
DNA: TGTGCCAGCAGCCTGGGACTAATGAAAAGAGTCGGTGACGAAAAACTGTTTTTT; CDR3: CASSLGLMKRVGDEKLFF; size: .; J: TRBJ1-4; V: TRBV7-2; D: .
DNA: TGTGCCAGCAGCCCCCACCGGACTAGCTATTCAGATACGCAGTATTTT; CDR3: CASSPHRTSYSDTQYF; size: few; J: TRBJ2-3; V: TRBV7-8; D: TRBD2
DNA: TGTGCCAGCAGCGGGGAGACCCAGTACTTC; CDR3: CASSGETQYF; size: .; J: TRBJ2-5; V: TRBV9; D: .
DNA: TGTGCCAGCAGCGACAGGGGGCGGGGGTACAATGAGCAGTTCTTC; CDR3: CASSDRGRGYNEQFF; size: .; J: TRBJ2-1; V: TRBV7-2; D: TRBD1
DNA: TGTGCCAGCAGTCCACGGGACAGGCCCTTGATGTCCGACTCCTACGAGCAGTACTTC; CDR3: CASSPRDRPLMSDSYEQYF; size: few; J: TRBJ2-7; V: TRBV12-3/TRBV12-4; D: TRBD1
DNA: TGTGCCAGCCATATCCCGGGGTCTAACTATGGCTACACCTTC; CDR3: CASHIPGSNYGYTF; size: few; J: TRBJ1-2; V: TRBV7-2; D: .
DNA: TGCAGTGCTAGAGATAGGGCAGGGACTACCTACGAGCAGTACTTC; CDR3: CSARDRAGTTYEQYF; size: .; J: TRBJ2-7; V: TRBV20-1; D: TRBD2
DNA: TGTGCCAGCCAGGATGAGTTCAGGGAGACCCAGTACTTC; CDR3: CASQDEFRETQYF; size: .; J: TRBJ2-5; V: TRBV7-9; D: .
DNA: TGTGCCAGCAGTACAGGAGCCCACATTCAGTACTTC; CDR3: CASSTGAHIQYF; size: few; J: TRBJ2-4; V: TRBV12-3/TRBV12-4; D: .